The entry that follows covers one T cell receptor (beta chain) sequence. Its antigen is not identified. Each donor had 2.5 ml of blood drawn. The data belong to a study of monozygotic twins with inflammatory bowel disease. TCRdb re-called the 5' RACE reads and shows each CDR3 protein once, DNA omitted. The sample table sets out more than 100,000 distinct CDR3 sequences. The CDR3 consists of 14 residues. General study results and limits: Twins classed as concordant or discordant showed no difference in repertoire similarity, possibly from limited power.

The sequenced sample consisted of blood. The clonotype originates from a human donor with ulcerative colitis or Crohn's disease, or a healthy co-twin of an affected twin (not recorded which). The J gene is TRBJ1-2, the V gene TRBV23-1. TRBV23-1 counts as an open reading frame of uncertain function. This CDR3 is CASSLVLEPYGYTF.